This T cell receptor beta chain was profiled in a study of glioma-infiltrating T cells after dendritic cell vaccination. Study background: Dendritic cell vaccination trial patients had either newly diagnosed or recurrent glioblastoma. Autologous tumor lysate was loaded overnight onto monocyte-derived dendritic cells grown seven days with IL-4 and GM-CSF.

Time point specified: after dendritic cell vaccination, including at tumor progression/relapse. Blood PBMC samples: pre-vaccination, two weeks post third vaccination, and at tumor progression. TCRB CDR3 was amplified from 2 ug genomic DNA or less. Here immunoSEQ multiplex PCR was the method, and the copy in TCRdb shows in-frame clones only, minus some. The sample records around 78,000 clones, roughly 87% being singletons. The CDR3 extends over 15 amino acids. With 5 bases removed from V and 7 bases from J, the gap between germline ends came to 18 bases. Germline V gene sequence: CDR1 KGHSH, CDR2 LQKENI.

The chain recombines TRBV18 with TRBJ2-1, with D possibly matching TRBD1 (7 bases). The material was blood, obtained after dendritic cell vaccination. The receptor's source is a human donor with glioblastoma. The CDR3 region is CASSAGQLRINEQFF. The DNA of the CDR3 is TGTGCCAGCTCAGCGGGACAGCTAAGGATAAATGAGCAGTTCTTC.